The next 27 T cell receptor beta chains were all read from a single sample in a study of Graves' ophthalmopathy and Graves' hyperthyroidism. TCR beta CDR3 regions were amplified from RNA transcripts. A first-round RT-PCR used HTBI primers, followed by a second-round multiplex PCR. TCRdb passed the multiplex PCR reads through MiXCR, listing each CDR3 protein once. The profile shows under 350,000 distinct CDR3 sequences, roughly 17% of them singletons. The sample comprised peripheral blood. All receptors come from an adult man with Graves' ophthalmopathy.

In this sample, this clonotype turned up many times. The chain combines TRBV29-1 with TRBJ1-2; D gene unclear. Germline V lookup: CDR1 SQVTM, CDR2 ANQGSEA. V was shortened by 4 bases and J by 4 bases, with 10 bases between the two germline ends. The CDR3 has 12 residues. Here the CDR3 reads CSVAGVAYGYTF. CDR3 DNA: TGCAGCGTTGCTGGGGTGGCCTATGGCTACACCTTC.

This clonotype was observed at least ten times. The chain couples TRBV5-1 to TRBJ1-2; D is uncertain. Germline V gene data show CDR1 as SGHRS and CDR2 as YFSETQ. CDR3 length: 11 residues. V was pared by 5 bases and J by 7 bases, with 9 bases between. Here the CDR3 reads CASRDGGGYTF. In nucleotides, the CDR3 is TGCGCCAGCAGGGACGGTGGTGGCTACACCTTC.

This clonotype was observed at least ten times. The rearrangement joins TRBV12-3 or TRBV12-4 to TRBJ2-5; 9 bases are a match to TRBD2. The CDR3 has 16 amino acids. Losses at the gene ends were 8 bases for V and 4 bases for J; bases not matched to a gene: 14. As DNA, the CDR3 is TGTGCCAGCGGATCGGCTCTAGCGGGATTGTCAGAGACCCAGTACTTC. As protein: CASGSALAGLSETQYF.

The table lists this clonotype with a few counts. V is TRBV6-2 or TRBV6-3 and J is TRBJ1-2; D uncertain. CDR1 MNHEY and CDR2 SVGEGT come from the germline V gene. Trimming cost V 2 bases and J 3 bases, with 16 bases left between them. The CDR3 runs to 16 residues. The CDR3 sequence: CASSYRVAPFDYGYTF. The CDR3 region has the DNA TGTGCCAGCAGTTACCGCGTGGCGCCTTTCGACTATGGCTACACCTTC.

Many counts were recorded for this clonotype. The chain is built from TRBV6-6 and TRBJ1-1, with 8 nucleotides matching TRBD1. V shed 4 bases and J 0 bases; nucleotides not matched to a gene: 10. CDR1 and CDR2 from the germline V gene are MNHNY and SVGAGI (reference sequence). The CDR3 covers 17 residues. CDR3 DNA sequence: TGTGCCAGCAGTTTTTCAGGGGGCGCAGTCATGAACACTGAAGCTTTCTTT. Residues: CASSFSGGAVMNTEAFF.

This clonotype was recorded at least ten times. The genes are TRBV12-3 or TRBV12-4 and TRBJ2-5; perhaps TRBD2 as D (6 bases). V was shortened by 3 bases and J by 1 base, with 15 bases between the two germline ends. The CDR3 loop spans 16 amino acids. CDR3 bases: TGTGCCAGCAGTTTGGGAGTCGGGGGAGTCCAAGAGACCCAGTACTTC. It specifies CASSLGVGGVQETQYF.

This clonotype showed up many times. V and J are TRBV5-1 and TRBJ1-1; 7 nucleotides match TRBD1. The germline V gene has CDR1 SGHRS and CDR2 YFSETQ. This CDR3 region has 14 residues. The V segment lost 3 bases and the J segment 4 bases; nucleotides outside the gene matches: 6. The CDR3 sequence is CASSSDRAVTEAFF. The CDR3 bases are TGCGCCAGCAGCTCAGACAGGGCCGTCACTGAAGCTTTCTTT.

This clonotype occurred many times. The rearrangement joins TRBV6-5 to TRBJ2-2; D is perhaps TRBD1 (6 bases). Germline V gives CDR1 MNHEY, CDR2 SVGAGI. The CDR3 extends over 13 amino acids. V lost 6 bases and J lost 9, with 14 bases in between. CDR3 in DNA: TGTGCCAGCAGAGGGACAATAGTTCGGGAGCTGTTTTTT. Its translation: CASRGTIVRELFF.

This clonotype came up many times. The chain couples TRBV6-2 or TRBV6-3 to TRBJ2-2, with 14 bases lining up with TRBD2. The CDR3 totals 18 residues. V gave up 2 bases and J gave up 4 bases; unmatched junction bases: 6. Germline assignment: CDR1 MNHEY and CDR2 SVGEGT. CDR3 residues: CASSYGGLAGEVTGELFF. The CDR3 DNA reads as TGTGCCAGCAGTTACGGGGGACTAGCGGGAGAAGTCACCGGGGAGCTGTTTTTT.

The genes are TRBV6-5 and TRBJ2-7, with 9 bases lining up with TRBD1. The CDR3 totals 16 residues. Germline CDR1 is MNHEY and CDR2 is SVGAGI. J was trimmed by 2 bases and V by 5 bases; bases with no gene match: 10. The CDR3 here is CASSHQTGQGPYEQYF. The CDR3 DNA sequence: TGTGCCAGCAGTCACCAGACGGGACAGGGTCCCTACGAGCAGTACTTC.

This clonotype was recorded at least ten times. V and J are TRBV7-9 and TRBJ2-2; the D gene is possibly TRBD2 (5 bases). Trimming took off 5 bases at V and 9 bases at J, with 16 bases between the two ends. This CDR3 contains 14 residues. The germline gives CDR1 SEHNR, CDR2 FQNEAQ (reference sequence). The CDR3 loop reads CASSPGIGRRELFF. CDR3 nucleotides: TGTGCCAGCAGCCCGGGGATTGGTCGTCGGGAGCTGTTTTTT.

This rearrangement joins TRBV6-5 to TRBJ1-5; D not resolved. Between the trimmed V and J ends, which lost 2 bases and 1 base, there was a span of 6 bases. In germline, CDR1 is MNHEY, CDR2 SVGAGI. The length of the CDR3 is 14 residues. CDR3 loop: CASSYMTSNQPQHF. The DNA for the CDR3 is TGTGCCAGCAGTTACATGACGAGCAATCAGCCCCAGCATTTT.

Many counts were recorded for this clonotype. The chain has TRBV7-9 and TRBJ1-2, with 11 bases matching TRBD1. Germline-derived CDR1 and CDR2 are SEHNR and FQNEAQ (reference sequence). Trimming at V came to 3 bases and at J to 7 bases, leaving 7 bases not matched to a gene. The CDR3 covers 15 residues. CDR3: CASSLRDRGAGGYTF. DNA of the CDR3: TGTGCCAGCAGCTTGCGGGACAGGGGGGCCGGTGGCTACACCTTC.

This chain uses TRBV2 with TRBJ2-7; 11 positions agree with TRBD2. This CDR3 has 14 residues. The germline gives CDR1 SNHLY, CDR2 FYNNEI. V lost 5 bases and J lost 2; bases outside the gene matches: 2. The CDR3 here is CASSPLAGAYEQYF. The CDR3 coding sequence is TGTGCCAGCAGTCCACTAGCGGGAGCCTACGAGCAGTACTTC.

The J gene is TRBJ2-7, the V gene TRBV11-2; 10 nucleotides agree with TRBD2. In germline, CDR1 is SGHAT, CDR2 FQNNGV. This CDR3 region has 15 residues. Trimming at V came to 0 bases and at J to 3 bases, leaving 2 bases not matched to a gene. The CDR3 sequence is CASSLEVAGGYEQYF. The CDR3, as DNA: TGTGCCAGCAGCTTAGAAGTAGCGGGGGGCTACGAGCAGTACTTC.

V is TRBV20-1 and J is TRBJ2-5; D might be TRBD1 or TRBD2, each matching 6 bases. Between the trimmed V and J ends, which lost 4 bases and 5 bases, there was a span of 11 bases. The CDR3 sequence is 12 residues long. Looked up from germline, CDR1 is DFQATT and CDR2 is SNEGSKA (reference sequence). CDR3 nucleotides: TGCAGTGCTACAGGGGCGGGGGAGACCCAGTACTTC. This translates into CSATGAGETQYF.

This clonotype has a count of ten or more. The V and J genes are TRBV10-3 and TRBJ2-7; TRBD2 matches at 10 bases. The CDR3 has 18 residues. Germline loops: CDR1 ENHRY, CDR2 SYGVKD. Losses at the gene ends were 2 bases for V and 0 bases for J; bases not matched to a gene: 10. CDR3 residues: CAISEEVSGGSLSYEQYF. The CDR3 DNA is TGTGCCATCAGTGAGGAGGTTAGCGGGGGGAGCCTCTCCTACGAGCAGTACTTC.

This chain uses TRBV20-1 with TRBJ2-7; 7 positions match TRBD2. Trimming removed 3 bases from V and 0 bases from J; junction bases left unmatched: 11. Germline V gene lookup returns CDR1 DFQATT and CDR2 SNEGSKA (reference sequence). CDR3 length equals 16 residues. This chain's CDR3 is CSASGRPKVGSYEQYF. The CDR3 coding sequence is TGCAGTGCTAGCGGGAGGCCAAAAGTGGGCTCCTACGAGCAGTACTTC.

The table lists this clonotype with many counts. This rearrangement joins TRBV7-2 to TRBJ2-5; 7 bases are shared with TRBD1. Germline V gene sequence: CDR1 SGHTA, CDR2 FQGNSA. V lost 1 base to trimming and J lost 4 bases; unmatched junction nucleotides: 6. The CDR3 is 15 residues long. CDR3 sequence (DNA): TGTGCCAGCAGCTTAGGGTACAACAGGGGAGAGACCCAGTACTTC. Its protein is CASSLGYNRGETQYF.

This clonotype occurred many times. This chain uses TRBV6-5 with TRBJ2-5; 9 positions match TRBD2. The CDR3 contains 14 residues. V shed 2 bases and J 5 bases; nucleotides not matched to a gene: 3. CDR1 and CDR2 (germline): MNHEY, SVGAGI. CDR3 sequence: CASSYGLAWETQYF. CDR3 nucleotides: TGTGCCAGCAGTTACGGACTAGCGTGGGAGACCCAGTACTTC.

The chain is built from TRBV10-3 and TRBJ1-2, with 8 bases aligning to TRBD1. The trim removed 2 bases at V and 8 bases at J, leaving 7 bases unmatched. Germline values: CDR1 ENHRY, CDR2 SYGVKD. The CDR3 length is 14 residues. The DNA of the CDR3 is TGTGCCATCAGTGAGCTGACAGGGGTTGGAGGCTACACCTTC. This encodes CAISELTGVGGYTF.

In this sample, this clonotype turned up many times. This chain links TRBV7-8 with TRBJ2-7; D is uncertain. This CDR3 is 15 amino acids long. The germline V gene has CDR1 SGHVS and CDR2 FQNEAQ. Deletions cut 4 bases from V and 6 bases from J, with 19 bases between. The chain's CDR3 is CASSSQPGPVSEQYF. CDR3 nucleotide sequence: TGTGCCAGCAGCTCCCAGCCGGGCCCAGTATCCGAGCAGTACTTC. Full variable domain (outside the CDR3, taken from reference TRBV7-8 and TRBJ2-7): GAGVSQSPRYKVAKRGQDVALRCDPISGHVSLFWYQQALGQGPEFLTYFQNEAQLDKSGLPSDRFFAERPEGSVSTLKIQRTQQEDSAVYLCASSSQPGPVSEQYFGPGTRLTVT.

Ten or more counts support this clonotype. The chain links TRBV6-1 to TRBJ1-6; TRBD1 agrees at 7 bases. Germline V gene data show CDR1 as MNHNS and CDR2 as SASEGT. Losses at the gene ends were 5 bases for V and 9 bases for J; bases not matched to a gene: 7. CDR3 size: 14 residues. CDR3 residues: CASSQRQGSSPLHF. CDR3 coding DNA: TGTGCCAGCAGTCAGAGACAGGGTAGTTCACCCCTCCACTTT.

CDR3 amino acids: CASSGFGRTEAFF. CDR3 in DNA: TGTGCCAGCAGTGGCTTTGGACGAACTGAAGCTTTCTTT. This chain links TRBV28 with TRBJ1-1; D gene unclear. The ends were cut back, 5 bases at V and 5 bases at J, with 12 bases in the middle. Germline V gene sequence: CDR1 MDHEN, CDR2 SYDVKM. The CDR3 is 13 residues long.

At least ten counts were recorded for this clonotype. V is TRBV20-1 and J is TRBJ2-5; 9 nucleotides match TRBD1. V shed 2 bases and J 2 bases; nucleotides not matched to a gene: 3. The CDR3 has 14 amino acids. CDR1 is DFQATT and CDR2 is SNEGSKA in the germline V gene (reference sequence). CDR3 DNA: TGCAGTGCTAGACCGGGACAGGGTCAAGAGACCCAGTACTTC. It specifies CSARPGQGQETQYF.

This clonotype was recorded at least ten times. The chain is built from TRBV12-3 or TRBV12-4 and TRBJ1-1; tentatively, D is TRBD1 (5 bases). Trimming pared 6 bases from V and 5 bases from J, leaving 13 bases between. There are 13 residues in the CDR3. The DNA of the CDR3 is TGTGCCAGCAGCCACTCAGGGCGGACTGAAGCTTTCTTT. Translation: CASSHSGRTEAFF.

Concerning this clonotype: At one end, the junction sequence differs from germline, possibly due to a read error. The chain couples TRBV5-5 to TRBJ1-5; D gene uncertain. The CDR3 loop spans 14 amino acids. Germline CDR1 reads SGHKS; CDR2 reads YYEKEE (reference sequence). This CDR3 is CASSSVSFNQPQRF. For the CDR3, the DNA is TGTGCCAGCAGCTCGGTCAGCTTCAATCAGCCCCAGCGTTTT.